The clone carrying this TCR beta chain turned up a few times. The CDR3 consists of 15 residues. V was trimmed by 5 bases and J by 0 bases, leaving 11 bases between them. Germline CDR1 SEHNR, CDR2 FQNEAQ (reference sequence). Per the study methods: Amplifying reference gene primers gave estimates of nucleated cell counts. Clones were read by immunoSEQ multiplex PCR, and TCRdb kept only the in-frame ones, dropping some. Clone size and V and J calls were adopted from that table, with D and trimming inferred from the DNA. The sample has 180,000 or so clones; 65% to 90% are singletons. This sample was taken from a study of blood T cell repertoires in COVID-19. Study in general: From the United States, Italy and Spain came samples of acute and convalescent COVID-19. The analysed material was cDNA or gDNA that came from T cells, B-cell-depleted T cells, or PBMCs.

This receptor was obtained from a man aged 60 to 69 with acute or convalescent COVID-19. Sequencing input: peripheral blood. This chain links TRBV7-9 with TRBJ1-3, with a weak D call TRBD1 (5 bases). The CDR3 here is CASSGTWSSGNTIYF. In DNA, the CDR3 is TGTGCCAGCAGCGGGACTTGGAGCTCTGGAAACACCATATATTTT.